Listed below are T cell receptor beta chains from one sample, sequenced in a study of blood T cell repertoires in COVID-19. Measured with immunoSEQ multiplex PCR; TCRdb has only the in-frame clones, and not every one. Counted here are about 260,000 clones, around 90% occurring once; the ten biggest clones make up under 4.5%. The sample comprised peripheral blood. These receptors all stem from a man between 60 and 75 years old who had recovered from COVID-19. Each CDR3 is given without its conserved first and last residue.

V gene	CDR3 length	J gene	CDR3 protein
TRBV3-1/TRBV3-2	16	TRBJ2-1	ASSQEGRLAGYYNEQF
TRBV10-3	13	TRBJ2-3	AISVASGVTDTQY
TRBV3-1/TRBV3-2	12	TRBJ2-1	ASSQIRGRGEQF
TRBV6-2/TRBV6-3	14	TRBJ2-7	ASSYSVLALPNEQY
TRBV5-1	11	TRBJ2-5	ASSLVVSETQY
TRBV19	13	TRBJ2-7	ASSNQRGSSYEQY
TRBV27	13	TRBJ2-7	ASSLQRPATGEQY
TRBV18	15	TRBJ1-1	ASSPLGTGKMNTEAF
TRBV7-9	12	TRBJ2-5	ASSLGRGTRYQY
TRBV11-3	13	TRBJ2-3	ASSLNRGAADTQY
TRBV24-1	10	TRBJ2-3	ATSAGTDTQY
TRBV4-1	15	TRBJ2-3	ASSQDPAGARTDTQY
TRBV21-1	14	TRBJ2-3	ASSKKGQGFTDTQY
TRBV3-1/TRBV3-2	14	TRBJ1-1	ASSQLKRIRDTEAF
TRBV18	14	TRBJ1-3	ASSPLDRGPGNTIY
TRBV5-1	12	TRBJ2-5	ASSGGATEETQY
TRBV5-3	15	TRBJ2-3	ARSPETSGQGTDTQY
TRBV19	13	TRBJ1-1	ASSLPDRGNTEAF
TRBV2	11	TRBJ2-3	ASTPASTDTQY
TRBV6-6	11	TRBJ2-5	ASSYWGGETQY
TRBV15	14	TRBJ1-2	ATSRAEDRPNYGYT
TRBV5-5	13	TRBJ2-1	ASSAVAGGHNEQF
TRBV14	15	TRBJ2-5	ASSQGWTSLLQETQY
TRBV6-4	12	TRBJ1-6	ASSIGAYNSPLH
TRBV3-1/TRBV3-2	11	TRBJ2-7	ASSLGPAYEQY
TRBV7-8	11	TRBJ1-2	ASSLDGSYGYT
TRBV19	12	TRBJ1-2	ASVRDSSNYGYT
TRBV6-5	9	TRBJ1-1	ASSSDTEAF
TRBV6-5	11	TRBJ1-2	ASRRTGGSGYT
TRBV18	13	TRBJ1-2	ASSPPWQIFMNYT
TRBV6-2/TRBV6-3	13	TRBJ2-5	ASSTRSSFGETQY
TRBV5-6	13	TRBJ2-6	ASSPYRAGANVLT
TRBV6-1	14	TRBJ1-6	ASSEFHLGGNSPLH
TRBV4-2	13	TRBJ1-4	ASSQDWGSNEKLF
TRBV19	15	TRBJ2-3	ASSFLQVAGVGDTQY
TRBV18	12	TRBJ2-5	ASSPPPVQETQY
TRBV19	11	TRBJ2-7	ASTQKPPYEQY
TRBV11-2	15	TRBJ2-7	ASSSGHRSGSSYEQY
TRBV28	10	TRBJ1-2	ASTGFLYGYT
TRBV5-1	12	TRBJ2-3	ASSLSQSTDTQY
TRBV11-2	11	TRBJ1-2	ASSLGHFYGYT